The T cell receptor (beta chain) under discussion was sequenced for a study of cytomegalovirus exposure and HLA in healthy donors. Study conclusions and caveats: Later, an analysis found that common viral pathogens appeared to be linked with several of the most significant clusters. Cytomegalovirus-associated status was assigned to more than 150 TCR beta chains. Serostatus for CMV was the only available immune exposure information.

PCR was performed using 60 Vbeta and 13 Jbeta primers. TCRdb keeps only in-frame clones here, not all; method: immunoSEQ multiplex PCR. The profile shows 37,000 or so clones, more than 80% of them singletons. This clone has only one observation. The antigen is not known. J gave up 0 bases and V 9 bases, and 9 bases lay outside the gene matches. From germline, CDR1 is SEHNR and CDR2 FQNEAQ (reference sequence). The CDR3 extends over 15 amino acids. This rearrangement joins TRBV7-9 to TRBJ2-7, with 9 positions matching TRBD1. The sequenced sample was PBMCs. This receptor was identified in a middle-aged woman in good health and CMV-seronegative. The CDR3 coding sequence is TGTGCCAGTGAGCCGGGACAGGGAATCTCCTACGAGCAGTACTTC. The encoded protein is CASEPGQGISYEQYF. The full variable domain, its missing parts supplied by reference TRBV7-9 and TRBJ2-7, is DTGVSQNPRHKITKRGQNVTFRCDPISEHNRLYWYRQTLGQGPEFLTYFQNEAQLEKSRLLSDRFSAERPKGSFSTLEIQRTEQGDSAMYLCASEPGQGISYEQYFGPGTRLTVT.